This T cell receptor (beta chain) was sequenced in a study of PD-L1 blockade in urothelial cancer. Study as a whole: Of prior chemotherapy regimens, patients had received between 0 and 3. Each blood sample yielded a median of about 150,000 T cells. At 3 weeks after treatment start (second dose) and again at 6 weeks, blood was analyzed.

Profiling relied on immunoSEQ multiplex PCR, and the TCRdb table lists in-frame clones only, not all of them. Of tens of thousands of clones listed, 90% were seen once; the top ten hold 8% to 9.5%. The CDR3 length is 16 residues. The V gene end was trimmed by 0 bases and the J gene end by 5 bases; junction bases not matched to a gene: 8. The V gene's germline CDR1 is SGHNT and CDR2 YYREEE (reference sequence). The source of this sequence is a man aged 60 to 75 with urothelial cancer. The chain combines TRBV5-4 with TRBJ2-3, with TRBD1 matching over 8 bases. The sample in question was PBMCs, obtained around atezolizumab (anti-PD-L1) treatment. Written as DNA, the CDR3 is TGTGCCAGCAGCTTGGTGGCAGGGGGCAGGGGAGATACGCAGTATTTT. This sequence encodes CASSLVAGGRGDTQYF.